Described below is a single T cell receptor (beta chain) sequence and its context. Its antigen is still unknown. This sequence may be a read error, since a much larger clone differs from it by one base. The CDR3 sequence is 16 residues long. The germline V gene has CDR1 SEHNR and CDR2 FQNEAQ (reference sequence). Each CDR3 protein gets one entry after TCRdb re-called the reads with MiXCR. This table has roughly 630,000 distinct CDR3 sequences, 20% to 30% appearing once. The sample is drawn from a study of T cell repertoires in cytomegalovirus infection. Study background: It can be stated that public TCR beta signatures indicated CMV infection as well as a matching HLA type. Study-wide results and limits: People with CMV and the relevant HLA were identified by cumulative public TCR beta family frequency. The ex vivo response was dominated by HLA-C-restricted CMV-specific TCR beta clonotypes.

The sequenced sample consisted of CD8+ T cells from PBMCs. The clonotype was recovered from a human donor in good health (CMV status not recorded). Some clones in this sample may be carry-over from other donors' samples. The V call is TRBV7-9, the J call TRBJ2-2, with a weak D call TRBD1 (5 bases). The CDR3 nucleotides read TGTGTCAGCAGCCCGAGAACGCCTAACAGGACGGGGGAGCTGTTTTTT. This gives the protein CVSSPRTPNRTGELFF. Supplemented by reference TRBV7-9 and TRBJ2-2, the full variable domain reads DTGVSQNPRHKITKRGQNVTFRCDPISEHNRLYWYRQTLGQGPEFLTYFQNEAQLEKSRLLSDRFSAERPKGSFSTLEIQRTEQGDSAMYLCVSSPRTPNRTGELFFGEGSRLTVL.